Below are 24 T cell receptor beta chains sequenced from a single sample in a study of CD8 T cells in ankylosing spondylitis. Study-wide results and caveats: A motif of several highly homologous TCR beta variants was seen as apparently characteristic of ankylosing spondylitis blood.

MiXCR, run by TCRdb on the 5' RACE reads, gives a single entry per CDR3 protein. The sample holds around 440,000 distinct CDR3 sequences, approximately 17% seen once. These receptors have no known antigen. The sample comprised blood, either unsorted or a sorted T cell fraction (not recorded which). These receptors were taken from a male donor with ankylosing spondylitis.

This clonotype was picked up a small number of times. This chain uses TRBV5-6 with TRBJ2-1; D could derive from TRBD1 or TRBD2 (6 bases each). The germline CDR1 and CDR2 sequences are SGHDT and YYEEEE. Trimming took off 7 bases at V and 3 bases at J, with 20 bases between the two ends. This CDR3 has 16 amino acids. CDR3 loop: CASSGLTRGFYNEQFF. CDR3 bases: TGTGCCAGCTCAGGACTAACCAGGGGCTTCTACAATGAGCAGTTCTTC. The variable domain in full, with the rest retrieved from reference TRBV5-6 and TRBJ2-1, is DAGVTQSPTHLIKTRGQQVTLRCSPKSGHDTVSWYQQALGQGPQFIFQYYEEEERQRGNFPDRFSGHQFPNYSSELNVNALLLGDSALYLCASSGLTRGFYNEQFFGPGTRLTVL.

This clonotype appeared many times. V and J are TRBV9 and TRBJ1-5; the D is unclear. Germline V gene lookup returns CDR1 SGDLS and CDR2 YYNGEE. CDR3 length equals 14 residues. Between the trimmed V and J ends, which lost 0 bases and 4 bases, there was a span of 8 bases. The CDR3: CASSVDGGNQPQHF. The CDR3 DNA follows: TGTGCCAGCAGCGTAGATGGAGGGAATCAGCCCCAGCATTTT.

The chain employs TRBV7-9 and TRBJ2-5, with 10 positions matching TRBD2. CDR1 SEHNR and CDR2 FQNEAQ come from the germline V gene (reference sequence). V trimming: 5 bases; J trimming: 1 base; junction bases outside the gene matches: 10. This CDR3 spans 17 amino acids. The CDR3 DNA reads as TGTGCCAGCAGCGGCGGGGGACTAGCGTTAGCCCAAGAGACCCAGTACTTC. Translation gives CASSGGGLALAQETQYF.

This clonotype was seen at least ten times. The chain uses TRBV10-3 and TRBJ1-5; D is unresolved. CDR1 is ENHRY, CDR2 SYGVKD, per germline. The CDR3 runs 13 residues. Trimming stripped 3 bases from V and 5 bases from J, with 8 bases between. CDR3 residues: CAISDRGDQPQHF. For the CDR3, the DNA is TGTGCCATCAGTGACCGCGGGGATCAGCCCCAGCATTTT.

The chain links TRBV20-1 to TRBJ1-5; D call uncertain. The CDR3 is 14 amino acids. V gave up 5 bases and J gave up 0 bases, with 11 bases separating them. Germline values: CDR1 DFQATT, CDR2 SNEGSKA (reference sequence). The CDR3 here is CSAPPPYSNQPQHF. CDR3 DNA: TGCAGTGCTCCCCCTCCCTATAGCAATCAGCCCCAGCATTTT.

The chain links TRBV30 to TRBJ1-1, with D tentatively TRBD1 (6 bases). The V end lost 1 base, the J end lost 5 bases, and 11 bases lay between the germline ends. CDR3 length equals 13 residues. Germline V gives CDR1 GTSNPN, CDR2 SVGIG (reference sequence). This CDR3 reads CAWSEQGATEAFF. The CDR3 nucleotides are TGTGCCTGGAGTGAACAGGGTGCAACTGAAGCTTTCTTT.

This clonotype was picked up a small number of times. V and J are TRBV2 and TRBJ2-7; D is perhaps TRBD1 or TRBD2 (5 bases each). The germline V gene has CDR1 SNHLY and CDR2 FYNNEI. CDR3 size: 11 residues. Deletions cut 8 bases from V and 13 bases from J, with 18 bases between. CDR3 nucleotides: TGTGCCAGCGGGGGTAATACCGCATATTACTTC. Translating gives CASGGNTAYYF.

The sample holds a few counts of this clonotype. V and J are TRBV7-3 and TRBJ1-1; the D is unclear. There are 15 residues in the CDR3. Germline V gene sequence: CDR1 SGHTA, CDR2 FQGTGA. V was pared by 2 bases and J by 1 base, with 11 bases between. The CDR3 is CASSLLGVPNTEAFF. The CDR3 DNA is TGTGCCAGCAGCTTACTTGGTGTCCCGAACACTGAAGCTTTCTTT.

This clonotype was counted ten times or more. The chain uses TRBV11-3 and TRBJ2-1, with D possibly TRBD1 on 5 matching bases. The germline V gene has CDR1 SGHNT and CDR2 YENEEA. V gave up 2 bases and J gave up 8 bases, with 10 bases separating them. This CDR3 region has 13 residues. CDR3 sequence: CASSLQGKDEQFF. The CDR3 DNA is TGTGCCAGCAGCTTACAGGGTAAGGATGAGCAGTTCTTC.

This clonotype showed up just a few times. The V call is TRBV20-1, the J call TRBJ1-5; D remains ambiguous. The V gene's germline CDR1 is DFQATT and CDR2 SNEGSKA (reference sequence). Trimming shortened V by 4 bases and J by 4 bases, and 14 bases separated the two germline ends. The CDR3 consists of 14 residues. The CDR3 DNA follows: TGCAGTGCTAAGCAGGCGGCGGGGAATCAGCCCCAGCATTTT. This encodes CSAKQAAGNQPQHF.

V usage is TRBV5-1 and J usage is TRBJ2-3, with TRBD2 matching over 13 bases. Germline V lookup: CDR1 SGHRS, CDR2 YFSETQ. The CDR3 length is 16 residues. V lost 1 base to trimming and J lost 5 bases; unmatched junction nucleotides: 4. The CDR3 coding sequence is TGCGCCAGCAGCTTGCGACTAGCGGGGGGCCGAGATACGCAGTATTTT. Translating it yields CASSLRLAGGRDTQYF.

The chain links TRBV18 to TRBJ2-7; the match to TRBD2 covers 10 bases. J gave up 4 bases and V 3 bases, and 9 bases lay outside the gene matches. The CDR3 is made up of 16 amino acids. The germline gives CDR1 KGHSH, CDR2 LQKENI. CDR3 DNA: TGTGCCAGCTCACCCCGGCCTAGCGGGAGTGTGTACGAGCAGTACTTC. Amino acids: CASSPRPSGSVYEQYF.

This clonotype came up many times. The V gene is TRBV4-2, the J gene TRBJ1-3; D unresolved. There are 15 residues in the CDR3. The germline V gene encodes CDR1 LGHNA and CDR2 YNFKEQ. Trimming left V 3 bases short and J 2 bases short, with 11 bases between. CDR3 sequence: CASSHPQNTGNTIYF. The CDR3 DNA is TGTGCCAGCAGCCACCCACAGAATACTGGAAACACCATATATTTT.

This clonotype was counted between two and nine times. The chain carries TRBV28 and TRBJ1-1; possible D gene TRBD1, 5 bases. CDR1 MDHEN and CDR2 SYDVKM come from the germline V gene. This CDR3 spans 15 amino acids. Trimming removed 5 bases from V and 3 bases from J, with 16 bases in between. In nucleotides, the CDR3 is TGTGCCAGCAGTGGGATAAGCCAGGGTGACACTGAAGCTTTCTTT. Translation gives CASSGISQGDTEAFF. Variable domain in full (rest from reference TRBV28 and TRBJ1-1): DVKVTQSSRYLVKRTGEKVFLECVQDMDHENMFWYRQDPGLGLRLIYFSYDVKMKEKGDIPEGYSVSREKKERFSLILESASTNQTSMYLCASSGISQGDTEAFFGQGTRLTVV.

This clonotype was seen repeatedly, ten times or more. The chain combines TRBV11-1 with TRBJ2-2, with D perhaps matching TRBD1 (6 bases). The CDR3 is made up of 18 amino acids. Per the germline V gene, CDR1 is SGHAT and CDR2 is FQDESV (reference sequence). The V end lost 5 bases, the J end lost 5 bases, and 24 bases lay between the germline ends. As DNA, the CDR3 is TGTGCCAGCAGCCCTAAGGCGGAATGGGGGCGAGAGACCGGGGAGCTGTTTTTT. Its translation: CASSPKAEWGRETGELFF.

The rearrangement joins TRBV12-5 to TRBJ2-1, with TRBD1 identical over 7 bases. This CDR3 region has 14 residues. After removal of 3 bases from V and 8 bases from J, the junction contained 7 bases not matched to a gene. The germline gives CDR1 LGHNT, CDR2 FRNRAP. The DNA of the CDR3 is TGTGCTAGTGGTTTTTCAGGGGGTGTCGATGAGCAGTTCTTC. This encodes CASGFSGGVDEQFF.

This sequence joins TRBV29-1 and TRBJ2-2, with 9 bases matching TRBD1. Trimming removed 6 bases from V and 6 bases from J; junction bases left unmatched: 2. Germline assignment: CDR1 SQVTM and CDR2 ANQGSEA. There are 12 residues in the CDR3. CDR3 loop: CSVGDRAGELFF. The CDR3 DNA reads TGCAGCGTGGGGGACAGGGCCGGGGAGCTGTTTTTT.

The V and J genes are TRBV20-1 and TRBJ2-5, with 11 bases identical to TRBD2. Per the germline V gene, CDR1 is DFQATT and CDR2 is SNEGSKA (reference sequence). V lost 5 bases, J lost 8 bases, and 4 bases stayed unmatched. There are 12 residues in the CDR3. The CDR3 protein is CSARTSGGTQYF. The CDR3 DNA sequence: TGCAGTGCTCGTACTAGCGGGGGAACCCAGTACTTC.

The gene calls are TRBV5-1 and TRBJ2-1, with D perhaps given as TRBD1 or TRBD2 (6 bases each). Trimming pared 0 bases from V and 7 bases from J, leaving 17 bases between. The CDR3 spans 16 residues. Germline loops: CDR1 SGHRS, CDR2 YFSETQ. The CDR3 DNA sequence: TGCGCCAGCAGCTTGGGCGGGACAAGGCCGGGGAATGAGCAGTTCTTC. It encodes CASSLGGTRPGNEQFF. The full variable domain, its missing parts supplied by reference TRBV5-1 and TRBJ2-1, is KAGVTQTPRYLIKTRGQQVTLSCSPISGHRSVSWYQQTPGQGLQFLFEYFSETQRNKGNFPGRFSGRQFSNSRSEMNVSTLELGDSALYLCASSLGGTRPGNEQFFGPGTRLTVL.

The V and J genes are TRBV20-1 and TRBJ2-2; the D is unclear. CDR3 length equals 12 residues. Germline V lookup: CDR1 DFQATT, CDR2 SNEGSKA (reference sequence). The V gene lost 3 bases and the J gene lost 6 bases, with 8 bases spanning the gap. The CDR3 reads CSARTSAGELFF. CDR3 DNA sequence: TGCAGTGCTAGGACTTCTGCCGGGGAGCTGTTTTTT.

The chain carries TRBV7-9 and TRBJ1-5; D is perhaps TRBD1 (5 bases). V was clipped by 1 base and J by 3 bases, with 10 bases between them. Germline CDR1 reads SEHNR; CDR2 reads FQNEAQ (reference sequence). CDR3 length equals 15 residues. The CDR3 nucleotides are TGTGCCAGCAGCTTAGGAGGGGTCGACAATCAGCCCCAGCATTTT. This codes for CASSLGGVDNQPQHF.

The chain links TRBV9 to TRBJ2-7; D possibly corresponds to TRBD1 (8 bases). V lost 4 bases to trimming and J lost 2 bases, with 16 bases between them. This CDR3 comprises 15 residues. Looked up from germline, CDR1 is SGDLS and CDR2 is YYNGEE. The CDR3 nucleotides read TGTGCCAGCAGCAGCAACAGGGGGGGCACCTACGAGCAGTACTTC. Residues: CASSSNRGGTYEQYF.

There are a few counts of this clonotype. The chain combines TRBV28 with TRBJ2-5; TRBD2 agrees at 10 bases. The J segment lost 4 bases and the V segment lost 6 bases, leaving 5 bases of the junction unmatched. The germline V gene has CDR1 MDHEN and CDR2 SYDVKM. The CDR3 is made up of 14 amino acids. CDR3 sequence (DNA): TGTGCCAGCAGCACGGGACTAGCGATAGAGACCCAGTACTTC. Its translation: CASSTGLAIETQYF.

This clonotype was observed a handful of times. The V gene is TRBV29-1, the J gene TRBJ2-7; 8 bases align to TRBD1. The CDR3 consists of 14 residues. Germline V CDR1 and CDR2: SQVTM, ANQGSEA. V was clipped by 5 bases and J by 2 bases; unmatched bases: 8. The CDR3 reads CSVSTWTGTYEQYF. CDR3 in DNA: TGCAGCGTTTCTACTTGGACAGGGACCTACGAGCAGTACTTC.